One sample yielded the 11 T cell receptor beta chains listed below, sequenced in a study of T cell responses to AZD1222 COVID-19 vaccine. Sequencing was performed with immunoSEQ multiplex PCR; in TCRdb, only in-frame clones are kept and a portion is missing. The sample carries 200,000 to 250,000 clones, around 94% recorded once. The sample here was peripheral blood, taken 28 days after the second dose of the MenACWY control vaccine. These receptors were obtained from an adult who received the MenACWY meningococcal vaccine as a control.

This clone was found once. The gene calls are TRBV28 and TRBJ2-7; TRBD1 matches 10 bases. V dropped 3 bases and J dropped 7; count of bases not matched to a gene: 6. Germline-derived CDR1 and CDR2 are MDHEN and SYDVKM. The CDR3 is 14 residues long. The CDR3 is CASSLRGTGVEQYF. In DNA, the CDR3 is TGTGCCAGCAGTTTGCGCGGGACAGGGGTTGAGCAGTACTTC.

The chain uses TRBV2 and TRBJ2-7, with 12 bases lining up with TRBD1. CDR3 size: 15 residues. Germline V gene sequence: CDR1 SNHLY, CDR2 FYNNEI. With V trimmed by 4 bases and J by 9 bases, 10 bases remained unmatched. In DNA, the CDR3 is TGTGCCAGCAGTGGCCGGGACAGGGGGCCTGGCTGGCAGTACTTC. Its protein product is CASSGRDRGPGWQYF. Filled out from reference TRBV2 and TRBJ2-7, the complete variable domain reads EPEVTQTPSHQVTQMGQEVILRCVPISNHLYFYWYRQILGQKVEFLVSFYNNEISEKSEIFDDQFSVERPDGSNFTLKIRSTKLEDSAMYFCASSGRDRGPGWQYFGPGTRLTVT.

The chain couples TRBV6-1 to TRBJ1-4; no reliable D call. V lost 2 bases to trimming and J lost 5 bases, with 9 bases between them. CDR1 and CDR2 from the germline V gene are MNHNS and SASEGT. The CDR3 runs 14 residues. The CDR3 region has the DNA TGTGCCAGCAGTGAAAGGGCCCCCAATGAAAAACTGTTTTTT. This codes for CASSERAPNEKLFF.

The rearrangement joins TRBV19 to TRBJ1-1; unclear D gene. The V gene lost 6 bases and the J gene lost 2 bases, with 10 bases spanning the gap. Germline V lookup: CDR1 LNHDA, CDR2 SQIVND (reference sequence). This CDR3 region has 13 residues. CDR3 sequence reads: CASREPDNTEAFF. The CDR3 nucleotides read TGTGCCAGTAGAGAGCCTGACAACACTGAAGCTTTCTTT.

Only a few counts were recorded for this clone. CDR3 protein: CASSSTGTGYQPQHF. The CDR3 bases are TGTGCCAGCAGTAGCACCGGGACAGGGTATCAGCCCCAGCATTTT. The gene calls are TRBV28 and TRBJ1-5; 9 nucleotides line up with TRBD1. Per the germline V gene, CDR1 is MDHEN and CDR2 is SYDVKM. V shed 5 bases, J shed 5 bases, and the junction held 7 bases outside the gene matches. There are 15 residues in the CDR3.

The V and J genes are TRBV3-1 (or the pseudogene TRBV3-2) and TRBJ2-1, with D possibly matching TRBD1 (5 bases). The CDR3 is 16 amino acids. Trimming took 3 bases from V and 1 from J, leaving 13 bases between them. Germline-derived CDR1 and CDR2 are LGHDT and YNNKEL (reference sequence). CDR3 protein: CASSHLRSGSYNEQFF. For the CDR3, the DNA is TGTGCCAGCAGCCACCTAAGGTCAGGGTCCTACAATGAGCAGTTCTTC.

The rearrangement links TRBV28 to TRBJ1-1; possible D gene TRBD1, 5 bases. The germline gives CDR1 MDHEN, CDR2 SYDVKM. The CDR3 extends over 12 amino acids. V lost 3 bases and J 6 bases, leaving 8 bases between the germline ends. Written as DNA, the CDR3 is TGTGCCAGCAGTTTGTCGGGGCCTGAAGCTTTCTTT. As protein: CASSLSGPEAFF.

The chain uses TRBV29-1 and TRBJ2-5, with D possibly matching TRBD2 (5 bases). V was shortened by 4 bases and J by 2 bases, with 11 bases between the two germline ends. The CDR3 contains 13 residues. The germline V gene encodes CDR1 SQVTM and CDR2 ANQGSEA. CDR3 residues: CSVVGIDQETQYF. CDR3 nucleotides: TGCAGCGTTGTCGGGATTGATCAAGAGACCCAGTACTTC.

The chain couples TRBV13 to TRBJ2-7, with 9 nucleotides matching TRBD1. Trimming removed 4 bases from V and 3 bases from J; junction bases left unmatched: 4. CDR1 PRHDT and CDR2 FYEKMQ come from the germline V gene (reference sequence). The CDR3 contains 14 residues. CDR3: CASSSGQGSYEQYF. For the CDR3, the DNA is TGTGCCAGCAGCTCGGGACAGGGTAGCTACGAGCAGTACTTC.

The chain couples TRBV13 to TRBJ1-2, with TRBD1 as a possible D gene (5 bases). Between the trimmed V and J ends, which lost 4 bases and 4 bases, there was a span of 10 bases. CDR1 and CDR2 from the germline V gene are PRHDT and FYEKMQ (reference sequence). The CDR3 runs to 13 residues. Here the CDR3 reads CASSSGPIYGYTF. In DNA form, the CDR3 reads TGTGCCAGCAGCTCGGGACCTATCTATGGCTACACCTTC.

The chain has TRBV18 and TRBJ2-1; 9 nucleotides line up with TRBD2. The CDR3 is 15 amino acids. Germline V gene lookup returns CDR1 KGHSH and CDR2 LQKENI. Trimming took 2 bases from V and 3 from J; bases not matched to a gene: 2. The CDR3: CASSPTREGYNEQFF. CDR3 sequence (DNA): TGTGCCAGCTCACCAACGCGGGAGGGCTACAATGAGCAGTTCTTC.